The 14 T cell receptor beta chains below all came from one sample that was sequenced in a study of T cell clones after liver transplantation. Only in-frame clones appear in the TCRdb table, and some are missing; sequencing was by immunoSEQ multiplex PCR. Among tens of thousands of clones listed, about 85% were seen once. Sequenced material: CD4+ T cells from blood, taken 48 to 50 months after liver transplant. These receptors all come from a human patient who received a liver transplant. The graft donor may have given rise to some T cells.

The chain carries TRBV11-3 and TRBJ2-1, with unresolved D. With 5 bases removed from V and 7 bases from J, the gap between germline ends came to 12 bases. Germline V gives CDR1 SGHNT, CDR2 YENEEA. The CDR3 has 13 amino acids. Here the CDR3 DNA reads TGTGCCAGCAGCCAGGACCAGGCAAATGAGCAGTTCTTC. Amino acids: CASSQDQANEQFF. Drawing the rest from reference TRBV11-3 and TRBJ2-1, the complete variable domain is EAGVVQSPRYKIIEKKQPVAFWCNPISGHNTLYWYLQNLGQGPELLIRYENEEAVDDSQLPKDRFSAERLKGVDSTLKIQPAELGDSAVYLCASSQDQANEQFFGPGTRLTVL.

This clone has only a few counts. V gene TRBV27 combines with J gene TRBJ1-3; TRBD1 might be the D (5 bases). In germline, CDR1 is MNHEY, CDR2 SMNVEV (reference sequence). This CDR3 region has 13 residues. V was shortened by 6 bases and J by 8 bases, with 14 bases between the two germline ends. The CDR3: CASSGGAGDTIYF. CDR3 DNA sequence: TGTGCCAGCAGCGGGGGAGCCGGAGACACCATATATTTT.

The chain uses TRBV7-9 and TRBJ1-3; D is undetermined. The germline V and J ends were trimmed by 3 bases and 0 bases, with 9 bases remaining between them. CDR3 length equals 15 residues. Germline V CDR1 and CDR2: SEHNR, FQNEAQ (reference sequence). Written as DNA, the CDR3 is TGTGCCAGCAGCTTCGGAGACTACTCTGGAAACACCATATATTTT. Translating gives CASSFGDYSGNTIYF.

The CDR3 DNA is TGTGCCAGCAGTCAATCCGGGACAGGTGGGGCCAACGTCCTGACTTTC. It yields the protein CASSQSGTGGANVLTF. The chain links TRBV2 to TRBJ2-6; 8 bases fit TRBD1. Germline V gene lookup returns CDR1 SNHLY and CDR2 FYNNEI. J was trimmed by 3 bases and V by 5 bases; bases with no gene match: 6. The CDR3 spans 16 residues.

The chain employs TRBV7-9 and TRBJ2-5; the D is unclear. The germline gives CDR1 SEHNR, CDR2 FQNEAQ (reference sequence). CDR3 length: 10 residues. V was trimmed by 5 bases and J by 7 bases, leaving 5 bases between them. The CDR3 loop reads CASSPGTQYF. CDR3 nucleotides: TGTGCCAGCAGCCCAGGGACCCAGTACTTC.

CDR3 sequence reads: CASSLGLDFFYEQYF. The CDR3 bases are TGTGCCAGCAGCTTGGGACTAGACTTTTTTTACGAGCAGTACTTC. V usage is TRBV5-4 and J usage is TRBJ2-7, with D possibly TRBD2 on 6 matching bases. The germline gives CDR1 SGHNT, CDR2 YYREEE (reference sequence). This CDR3 comprises 15 residues. V was clipped by 0 bases and J by 4 bases, with 14 bases between them. Full variable domain (rest looked up from reference TRBV5-4 and TRBJ2-7): ETGVTQSPTHLIKTRGQQVTLRCSSQSGHNTVSWYQQALGQGPQFIFQYYREEENGRGNFPPRFSGLQFPNYSSELNVNALELDDSALYLCASSLGLDFFYEQYFGPGTRLTVT.

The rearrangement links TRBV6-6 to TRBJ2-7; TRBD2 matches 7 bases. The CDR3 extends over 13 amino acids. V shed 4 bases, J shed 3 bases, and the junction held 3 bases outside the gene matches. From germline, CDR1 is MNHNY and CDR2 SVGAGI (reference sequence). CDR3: CASSSLADYEQYF. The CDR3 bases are TGTGCCAGCAGTTCCCTAGCGGACTACGAGCAGTACTTC.

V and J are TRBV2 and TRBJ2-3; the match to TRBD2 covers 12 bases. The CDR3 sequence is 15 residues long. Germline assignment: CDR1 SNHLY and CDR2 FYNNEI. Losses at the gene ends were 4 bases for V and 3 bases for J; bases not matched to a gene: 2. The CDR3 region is CASSATSGRTDTQYF. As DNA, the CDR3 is TGTGCCAGCAGTGCGACTAGCGGGAGAACAGATACGCAGTATTTT.

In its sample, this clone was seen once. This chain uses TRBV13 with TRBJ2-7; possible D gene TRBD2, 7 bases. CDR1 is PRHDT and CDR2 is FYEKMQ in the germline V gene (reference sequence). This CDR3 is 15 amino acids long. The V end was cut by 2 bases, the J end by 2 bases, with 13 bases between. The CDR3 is CASSLRGAGTYEQYF. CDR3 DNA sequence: TGTGCCAGCAGCTTACGGGGGGCAGGAACCTACGAGCAGTACTTC.

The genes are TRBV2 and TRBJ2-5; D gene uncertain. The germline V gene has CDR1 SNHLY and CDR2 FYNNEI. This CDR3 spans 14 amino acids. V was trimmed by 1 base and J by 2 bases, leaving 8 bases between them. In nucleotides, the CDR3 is TGTGCCAGCAGTGAAGGGGAAGCTCAAGAGACCCAGTACTTC. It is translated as CASSEGEAQETQYF. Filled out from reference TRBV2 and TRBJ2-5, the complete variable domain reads EPEVTQTPSHQVTQMGQEVILRCVPISNHLYFYWYRQILGQKVEFLVSFYNNEISEKSEIFDDQFSVERPDGSNFTLKIRSTKLEDSAMYFCASSEGEAQETQYFGPGTRLLVL.

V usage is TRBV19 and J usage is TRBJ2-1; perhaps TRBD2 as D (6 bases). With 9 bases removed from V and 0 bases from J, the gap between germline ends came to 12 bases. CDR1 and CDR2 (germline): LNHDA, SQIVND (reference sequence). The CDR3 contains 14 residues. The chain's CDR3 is CASKVGGSYNEQFF. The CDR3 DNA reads TGTGCCAGCAAGGTGGGGGGCTCCTACAATGAGCAGTTCTTC.

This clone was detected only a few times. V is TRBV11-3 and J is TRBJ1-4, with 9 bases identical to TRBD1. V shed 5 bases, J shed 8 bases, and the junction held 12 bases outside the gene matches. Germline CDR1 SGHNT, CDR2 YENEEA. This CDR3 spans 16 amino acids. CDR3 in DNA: TGTGCCAGCAGCCCCTCGTGGGACAGGGTGGAGGAAAAACTGTTTTTT. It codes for CASSPSWDRVEEKLFF.

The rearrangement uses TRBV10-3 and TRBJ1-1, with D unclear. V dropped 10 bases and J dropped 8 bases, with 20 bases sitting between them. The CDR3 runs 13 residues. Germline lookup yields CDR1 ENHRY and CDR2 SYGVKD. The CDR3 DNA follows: TGTGCCAGTACTTCCGGGCCCGAATCAGAAGCTTTCTTT. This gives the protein CASTSGPESEAFF.

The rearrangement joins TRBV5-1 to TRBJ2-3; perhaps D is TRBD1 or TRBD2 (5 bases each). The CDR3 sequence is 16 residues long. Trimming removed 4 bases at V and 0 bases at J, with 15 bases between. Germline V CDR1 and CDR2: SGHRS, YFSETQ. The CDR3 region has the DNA TGCGCCAGCAGCCCGAGGGCAGGGAGTAGCACAGATACGCAGTATTTT. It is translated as CASSPRAGSSTDTQYF.